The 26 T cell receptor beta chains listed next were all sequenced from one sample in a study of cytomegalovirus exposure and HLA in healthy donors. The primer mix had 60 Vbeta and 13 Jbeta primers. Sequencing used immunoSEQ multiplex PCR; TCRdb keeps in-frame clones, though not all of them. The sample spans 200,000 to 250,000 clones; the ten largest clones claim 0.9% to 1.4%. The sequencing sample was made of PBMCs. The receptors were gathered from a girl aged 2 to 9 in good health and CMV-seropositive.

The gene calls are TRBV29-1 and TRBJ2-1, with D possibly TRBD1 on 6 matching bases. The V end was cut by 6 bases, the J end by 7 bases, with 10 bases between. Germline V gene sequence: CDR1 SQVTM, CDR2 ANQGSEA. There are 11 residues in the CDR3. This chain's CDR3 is CSVGRGNEQFF. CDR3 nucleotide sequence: TGCAGCGTAGGCAGGGGAAATGAGCAGTTCTTC.

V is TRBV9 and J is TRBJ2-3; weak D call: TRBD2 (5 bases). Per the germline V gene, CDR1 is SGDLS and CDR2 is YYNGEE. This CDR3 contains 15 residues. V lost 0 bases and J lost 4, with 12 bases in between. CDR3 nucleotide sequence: TGTGCCAGCAGCGTAGAAGGAGGACGCGCAGATACGCAGTATTTT. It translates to CASSVEGGRADTQYF.

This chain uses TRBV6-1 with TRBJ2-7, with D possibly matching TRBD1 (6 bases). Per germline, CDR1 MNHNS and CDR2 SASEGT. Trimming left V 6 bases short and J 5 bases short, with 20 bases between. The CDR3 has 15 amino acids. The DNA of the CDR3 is TGTGCCAGCAGACCCACCGGGACATATCCTAACGAGCAGTACTTC. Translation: CASRPTGTYPNEQYF.

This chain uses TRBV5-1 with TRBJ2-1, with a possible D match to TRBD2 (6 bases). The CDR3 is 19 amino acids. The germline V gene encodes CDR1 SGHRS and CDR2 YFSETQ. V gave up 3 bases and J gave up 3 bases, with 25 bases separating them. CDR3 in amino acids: CASSSTDPAGGPNYNEQFF. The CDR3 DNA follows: TGCGCCAGCAGCTCGACCGATCCAGCTGGAGGGCCGAACTACAATGAGCAGTTCTTC.

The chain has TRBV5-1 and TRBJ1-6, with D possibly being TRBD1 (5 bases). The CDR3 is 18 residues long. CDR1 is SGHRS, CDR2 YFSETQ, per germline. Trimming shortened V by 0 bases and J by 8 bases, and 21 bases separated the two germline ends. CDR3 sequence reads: CASSLVGVSVSGDSPLHF. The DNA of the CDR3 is TGCGCCAGCAGCTTGGTCGGAGTTTCGGTTTCGGGGGATTCACCCCTCCACTTT.

The CDR3: CASSRSTGVREQYF. The CDR3 DNA reads as TGTGCCAGCAGTCGATCAACAGGGGTACGCGAGCAGTACTTC. This chain links TRBV6-1 with TRBJ2-7; 7 bases align to TRBD1. J lost 6 bases, V lost 5 bases, and 10 bases had no gene match. The CDR3 spans 14 residues. Germline-derived CDR1 and CDR2 are MNHNS and SASEGT.

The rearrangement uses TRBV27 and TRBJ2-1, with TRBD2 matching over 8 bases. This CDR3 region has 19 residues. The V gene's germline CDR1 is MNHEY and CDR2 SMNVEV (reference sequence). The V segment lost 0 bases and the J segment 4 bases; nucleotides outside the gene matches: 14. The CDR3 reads CASSLSPLPREVTYNEQFF. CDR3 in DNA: TGTGCCAGCAGTTTATCCCCGTTACCGCGGGAGGTCACATACAATGAGCAGTTCTTC.

DNA for the CDR3: TGTGCCAGCAGTGAGGGACTAGCGGGGTACGAGCAGTACTTC. This encodes CASSEGLAGYEQYF. The chain employs TRBV2 and TRBJ2-5; 13 nucleotides match TRBD2. The assigned J gene may be wrong: the sequence end matches TRBJ2-7 better. The germline V gene has CDR1 SNHLY and CDR2 FYNNEI. The CDR3 length is 14 residues.

As DNA, the CDR3 is TGTGCCAGCAGCCTAGGTCCAGGGCGTCAGCCCCAGCATTTT. Its protein product is CASSLGPGRQPQHF. J is TRBJ1-5 and V is TRBV7-9; possible D gene TRBD1, 5 bases. Trimming removed 5 bases from V and 6 bases from J, with 14 bases in between. This CDR3 comprises 14 residues. Germline V CDR1 and CDR2: SEHNR, FQNEAQ (reference sequence).

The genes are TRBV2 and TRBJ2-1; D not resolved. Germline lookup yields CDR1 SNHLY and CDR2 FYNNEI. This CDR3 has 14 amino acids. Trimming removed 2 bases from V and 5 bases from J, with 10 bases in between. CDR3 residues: CASSEHVGNNEQFF. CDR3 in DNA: TGTGCCAGCAGTGAACATGTGGGCAACAATGAGCAGTTCTTC.

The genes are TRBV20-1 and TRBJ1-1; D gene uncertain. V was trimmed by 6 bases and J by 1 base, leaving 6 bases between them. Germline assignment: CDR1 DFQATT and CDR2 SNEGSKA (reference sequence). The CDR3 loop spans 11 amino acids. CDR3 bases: TGCAGTGCCGGGGAGAACACTGAAGCTTTCTTT. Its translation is CSAGENTEAFF.

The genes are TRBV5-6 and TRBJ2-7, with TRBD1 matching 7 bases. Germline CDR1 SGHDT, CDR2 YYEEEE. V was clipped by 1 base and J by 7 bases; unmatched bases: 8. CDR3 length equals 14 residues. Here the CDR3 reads CASSLFDRESEQYF. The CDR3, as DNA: TGTGCCAGCAGCTTGTTTGACAGGGAATCGGAGCAGTACTTC.

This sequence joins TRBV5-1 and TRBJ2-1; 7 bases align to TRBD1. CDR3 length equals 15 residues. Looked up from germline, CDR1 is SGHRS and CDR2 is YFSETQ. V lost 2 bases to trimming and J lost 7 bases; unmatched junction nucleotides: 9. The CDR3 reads CASSFLGTDSNEQFF. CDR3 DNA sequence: TGCGCCAGCAGCTTTTTAGGGACAGACAGTAATGAGCAGTTCTTC. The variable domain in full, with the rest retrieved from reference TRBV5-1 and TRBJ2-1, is KAGVTQTPRYLIKTRGQQVTLSCSPISGHRSVSWYQQTPGQGLQFLFEYFSETQRNKGNFPGRFSGRQFSNSRSEMNVSTLELGDSALYLCASSFLGTDSNEQFFGPGTRLTVL.

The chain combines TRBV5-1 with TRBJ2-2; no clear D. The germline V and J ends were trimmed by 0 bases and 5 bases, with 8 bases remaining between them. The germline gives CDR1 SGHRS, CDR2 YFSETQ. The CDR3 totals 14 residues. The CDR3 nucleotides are TGCGCCAGCAGCTTGGACCCAGGAACCGGGGAGCTGTTTTTT. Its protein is CASSLDPGTGELFF.

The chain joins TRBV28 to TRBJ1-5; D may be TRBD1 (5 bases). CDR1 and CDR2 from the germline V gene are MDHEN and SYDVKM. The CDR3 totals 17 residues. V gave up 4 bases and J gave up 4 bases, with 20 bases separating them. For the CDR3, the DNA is TGTGCCAGCAGTTCCTGGCAGGGCTCAGGTTTAAATCAGCCCCAGCATTTT. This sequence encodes CASSSWQGSGLNQPQHF.

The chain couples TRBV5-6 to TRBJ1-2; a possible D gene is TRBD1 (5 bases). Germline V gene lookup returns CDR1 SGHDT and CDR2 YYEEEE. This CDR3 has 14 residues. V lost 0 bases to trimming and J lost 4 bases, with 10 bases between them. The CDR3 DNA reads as TGTGCCAGCAGCTTGGCACGGGGGTTCTATGGCTACACCTTC. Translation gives CASSLARGFYGYTF.

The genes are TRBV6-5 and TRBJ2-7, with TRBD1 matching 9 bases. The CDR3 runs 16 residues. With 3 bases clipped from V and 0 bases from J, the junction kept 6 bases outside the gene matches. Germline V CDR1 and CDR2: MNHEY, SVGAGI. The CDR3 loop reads CASSYGTGLSSYEQYF. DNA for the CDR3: TGTGCCAGCAGTTATGGGACAGGGTTGAGCTCCTACGAGCAGTACTTC.

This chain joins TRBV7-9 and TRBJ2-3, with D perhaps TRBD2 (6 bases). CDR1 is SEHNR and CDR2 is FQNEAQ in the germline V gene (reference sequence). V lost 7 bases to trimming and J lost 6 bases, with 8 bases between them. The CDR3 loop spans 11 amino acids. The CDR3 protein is CASTRGDTQYF. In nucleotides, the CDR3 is TGTGCCAGCACCCGGGGGGATACGCAGTATTTT.

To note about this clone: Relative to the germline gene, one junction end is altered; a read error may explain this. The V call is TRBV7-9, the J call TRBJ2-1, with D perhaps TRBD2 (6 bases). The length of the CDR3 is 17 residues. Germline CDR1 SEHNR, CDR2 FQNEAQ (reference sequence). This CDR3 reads CASSPPFREQSYNERFF. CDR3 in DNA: TGTGCCAGCAGCCCACCATTTCGGGAGCAGAGCTACAATGAGCGGTTCTTC.

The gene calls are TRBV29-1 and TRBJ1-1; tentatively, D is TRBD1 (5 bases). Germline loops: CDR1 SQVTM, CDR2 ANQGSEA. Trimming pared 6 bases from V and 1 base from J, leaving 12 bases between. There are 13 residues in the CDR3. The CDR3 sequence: CSVGNGQNTEAFF. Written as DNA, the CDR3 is TGCAGCGTCGGCAACGGACAGAACACTGAAGCTTTCTTT.

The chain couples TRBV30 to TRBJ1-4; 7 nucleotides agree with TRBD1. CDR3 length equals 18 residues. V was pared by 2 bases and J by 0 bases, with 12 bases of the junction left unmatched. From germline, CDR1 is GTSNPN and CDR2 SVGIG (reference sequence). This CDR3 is CAWSSTGADPPTNEKLFF. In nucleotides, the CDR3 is TGTGCCTGGAGTTCCACAGGGGCCGATCCTCCAACTAATGAAAAACTGTTTTTT.

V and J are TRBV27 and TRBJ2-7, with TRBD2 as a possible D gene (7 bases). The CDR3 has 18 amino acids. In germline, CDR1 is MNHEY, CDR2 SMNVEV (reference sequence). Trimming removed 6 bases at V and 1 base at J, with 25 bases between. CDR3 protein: CASRTGGPGLRKSYEQYF. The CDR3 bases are TGTGCCAGCAGAACCGGGGGGCCGGGACTAAGGAAATCCTACGAGCAGTACTTC.

CDR3 amino acids: CAWSVGGALRRLNTEAFF. CDR3 nucleotide sequence: TGTGCCTGGAGTGTAGGGGGGGCACTTCGAAGGTTGAACACTGAAGCTTTCTTT. The V gene is TRBV30, the J gene TRBJ1-1; tentatively, D is TRBD1 (6 bases). The ends were cut back, 0 bases at V and 0 bases at J, with 20 bases in the middle. The germline gives CDR1 GTSNPN, CDR2 SVGIG (reference sequence). There are 18 residues in the CDR3.

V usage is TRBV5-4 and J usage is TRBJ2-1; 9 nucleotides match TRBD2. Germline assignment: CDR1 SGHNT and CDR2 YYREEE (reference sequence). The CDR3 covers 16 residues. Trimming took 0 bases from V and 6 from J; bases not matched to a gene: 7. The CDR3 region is CASSLVQRGDFNEQFF. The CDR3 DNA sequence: TGTGCCAGCAGCTTGGTACAGCGGGGGGATTTCAATGAGCAGTTCTTC. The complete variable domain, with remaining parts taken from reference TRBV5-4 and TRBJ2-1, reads ETGVTQSPTHLIKTRGQQVTLRCSSQSGHNTVSWYQQALGQGPQFIFQYYREEENGRGNFPPRFSGLQFPNYSSELNVNALELDDSALYLCASSLVQRGDFNEQFFGPGTRLTVL.

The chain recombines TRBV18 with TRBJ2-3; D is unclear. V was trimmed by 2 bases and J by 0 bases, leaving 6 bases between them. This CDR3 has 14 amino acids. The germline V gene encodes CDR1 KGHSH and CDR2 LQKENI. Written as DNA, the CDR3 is TGTGCCAGCTCACCAGTTAAAAGCACAGATACGCAGTATTTT. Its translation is CASSPVKSTDTQYF.

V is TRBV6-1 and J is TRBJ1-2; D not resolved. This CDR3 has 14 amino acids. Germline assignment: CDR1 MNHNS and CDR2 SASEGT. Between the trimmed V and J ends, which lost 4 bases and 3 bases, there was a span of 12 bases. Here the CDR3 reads CASSAPRDDYGYTF. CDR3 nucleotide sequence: TGTGCCAGCAGTGCCCCTCGGGATGACTATGGCTACACCTTC.